The present entry profiles one T cell receptor beta chain with its context. Random hexamers served to reverse transcribe roughly 0.45 to 1 ug RNA. TCRdb ran MiXCR on the immunoSEQ multiplex PCR reads and lists one entry per CDR3 protein. Of around 190,000 distinct CDR3 sequences in the sample, about 94% are singletons; the top ten hold 0.085% to 0.11%. The data belong to a study of CD8 T cells in Susac syndrome. The sequenced material came from CD4+ T cells from PBMCs. This receptor was identified in a human donor in good health.

CDR3 protein: CSVDQGAIGELFF. CDR3 in DNA: TGCAGCGTTGATCAGGGGGCAATCGGGGAGCTGTTTTTT. The chain links TRBV29-1 to TRBJ2-2; 8 nucleotides match TRBD1. The CDR3 extends over 13 amino acids. Germline trimming cut 3 bases from V and 7 bases from J; bases unmatched to any gene: 4. Looked up from germline, CDR1 is SQVTM and CDR2 is ANQGSEA.